The present T cell receptor (beta chain) was sequenced within a study of cytomegalovirus exposure and HLA in healthy donors. Study summary: From about 200 million T cells, an earlier analysis saw 120 million or so unique TCR beta sequences.

13 Jbeta primers and 60 Vbeta primers were used for the PCR. Some clones are missing from TCRdb's copy, which holds only in-frame ones; the method was immunoSEQ multiplex PCR. The data show 160,000 or so clones, around 80% seen once. Trimming left V 1 base short and J 6 bases short, with 12 bases between. The CDR3 length is 14 residues. Germline V lookup: CDR1 MGHRA, CDR2 YSYEKL. General study results and limits: In a later analysis, TCR beta V- and J-gene trimming showed a link to a missense DCLRE1C variant. A later analysis linked about 17,000 TCR beta sequences to HLA alleles at 0.05 false discovery rate.

Turning to this clone: The antigen is unknown.

The genes are TRBV4-1 and TRBJ1-1; weak D call: TRBD1 (5 bases). This TCR was sampled from a male donor in good health and CMV-seronegative. The sample was PBMCs. In nucleotides, the CDR3 is TGCGCCAGCAGCCAAGGGCTGCGGGGGGCTGAAGCTTTCTTT. Amino acid sequence: CASSQGLRGAEAFF.